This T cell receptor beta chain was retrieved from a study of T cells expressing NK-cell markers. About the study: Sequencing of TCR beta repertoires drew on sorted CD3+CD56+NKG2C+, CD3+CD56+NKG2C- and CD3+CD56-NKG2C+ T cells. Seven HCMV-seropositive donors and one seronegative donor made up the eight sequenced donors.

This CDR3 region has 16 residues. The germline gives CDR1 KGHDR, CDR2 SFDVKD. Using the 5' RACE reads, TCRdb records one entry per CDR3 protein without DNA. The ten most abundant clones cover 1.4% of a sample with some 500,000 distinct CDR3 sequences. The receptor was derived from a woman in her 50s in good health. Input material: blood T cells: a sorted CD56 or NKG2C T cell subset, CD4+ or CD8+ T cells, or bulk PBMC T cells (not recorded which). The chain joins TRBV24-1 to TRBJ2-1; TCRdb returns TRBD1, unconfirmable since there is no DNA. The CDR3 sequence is CATSDWRQGVNNEQFF.